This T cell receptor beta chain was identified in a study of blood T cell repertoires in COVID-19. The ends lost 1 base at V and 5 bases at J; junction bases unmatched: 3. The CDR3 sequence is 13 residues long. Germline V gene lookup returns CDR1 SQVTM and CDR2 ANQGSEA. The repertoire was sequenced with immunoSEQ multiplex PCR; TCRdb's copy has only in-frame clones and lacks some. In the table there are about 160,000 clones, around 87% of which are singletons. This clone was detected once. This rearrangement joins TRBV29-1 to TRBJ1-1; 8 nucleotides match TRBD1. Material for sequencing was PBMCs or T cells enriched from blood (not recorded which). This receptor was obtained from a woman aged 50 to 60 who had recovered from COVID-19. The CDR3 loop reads CSVEGQGATEAFF. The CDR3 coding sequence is TGCAGCGTTGAAGGTCAGGGGGCTACTGAAGCTTTCTTT.